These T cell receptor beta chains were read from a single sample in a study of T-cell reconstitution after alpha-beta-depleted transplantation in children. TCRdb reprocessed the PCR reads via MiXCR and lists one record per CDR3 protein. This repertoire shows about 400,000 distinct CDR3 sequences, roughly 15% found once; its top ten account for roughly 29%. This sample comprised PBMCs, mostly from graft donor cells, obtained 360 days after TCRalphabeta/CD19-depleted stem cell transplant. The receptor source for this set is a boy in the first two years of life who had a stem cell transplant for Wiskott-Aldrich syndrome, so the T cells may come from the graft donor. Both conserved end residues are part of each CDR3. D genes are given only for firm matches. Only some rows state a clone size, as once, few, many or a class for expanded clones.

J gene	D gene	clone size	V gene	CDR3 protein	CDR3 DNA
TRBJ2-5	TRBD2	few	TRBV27	CASRPSVAGQETQYF	TGTGCCAGCAGACCCTCGGTAGCGGGACAAGAGACCCAGTACTTC
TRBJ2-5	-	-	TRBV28	CASSLGGGTQYF	TGTGCCAGCAGTTTAGGGGGCGGGACCCAGTACTTC
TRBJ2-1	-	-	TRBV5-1	CASSLRLSSYNEQFF	TGCGCCAGCAGCTTGCGTCTATCTTCCTACAATGAGCAGTTCTTC
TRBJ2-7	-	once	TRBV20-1	CSARGGSSYEQYF	TGCAGTGCTAGAGGGGGCAGCTCCTACGAGCAGTACTTC
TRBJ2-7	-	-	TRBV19	CASSIRGSPWYEQYF	TGTGCCAGTAGTATAAGGGGGAGTCCGTGGTACGAGCAGTACTTC
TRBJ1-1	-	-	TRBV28	CASTEARTEAFF	TGTGCCAGCACCGAAGCAAGGACTGAAGCTTTCTTT
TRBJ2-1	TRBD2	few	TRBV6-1	CASSLTSGGVYEQFF	TGTGCCAGCAGTCTTACTAGCGGGGGGGTATATGAGCAGTTCTTC
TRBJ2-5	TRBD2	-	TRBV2	CATRGGRETQYF	TGTGCCACTCGGGGGGGCCGGGAGACCCAGTACTTC
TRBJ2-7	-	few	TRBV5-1	CASSLVSGLRPIYEQYF	TGCGCCAGCAGCTTGGTTTCAGGTCTAAGGCCAATCTACGAGCAGTACTTC
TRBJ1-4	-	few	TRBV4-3	CASSPQPTMANEKLFF	TGCGCCAGCAGCCCACAACCGACTATGGCTAATGAAAAACTGTTTTTT
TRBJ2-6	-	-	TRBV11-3	CASSLLKSGADVLTF	TGTGCCAGCAGCTTATTGAAGTCTGGGGCCGACGTCCTGACTTTC
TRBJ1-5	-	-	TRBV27	CASSKQGLSQPQHF	TGTGCCAGCAGTAAACAGGGACTCAGTCAGCCCCAGCATTTT
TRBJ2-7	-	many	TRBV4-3	CASSQDTRYHEQYF	TGCGCCAGCAGCCAAGATACCAGGTACCACGAGCAGTACTTC
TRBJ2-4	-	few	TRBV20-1	CSARGGTKNIQYF	TGCAGTGCTAGAGGTGGAACCAAAAACATTCAGTACTTC
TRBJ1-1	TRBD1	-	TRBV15	CATSPRQGLTEAFF	TGTGCCACCAGCCCCCGACAGGGGCTCACTGAAGCTTTCTTT
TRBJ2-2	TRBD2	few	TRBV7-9	CASSRTSLTGELFF	TGTGCCAGCAGCCGGACTAGCCTCACCGGGGAGCTGTTTTTT
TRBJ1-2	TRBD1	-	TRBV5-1	CASSSGTGVTGYTF	TGCGCCAGCAGCTCCGGGACAGGGGTGACTGGCTACACCTTC
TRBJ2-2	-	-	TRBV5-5	CASSSPAGELFF	TGTGCCAGCAGCTCGCCAGCCGGGGAGCTGTTTTTT
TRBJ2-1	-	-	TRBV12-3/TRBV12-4	CASSLTEGAYNEQFF	TGTGCCAGCAGTTTGACAGAGGGAGCCTACAATGAGCAGTTCTTC
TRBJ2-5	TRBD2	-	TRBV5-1	CASSRAASGGFQETQYF	TGCGCCAGCAGCAGAGCCGCTAGCGGGGGGTTTCAAGAGACCCAGTACTTC
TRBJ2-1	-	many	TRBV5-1	CASSLGTVYNEQFF	TGTGCCAGCAGTTTGGGCACCGTGTACAATGAGCAGTTCTTC
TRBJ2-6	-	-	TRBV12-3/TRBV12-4	CASSPGSSGANVLTF	TGTGCCAGCAGTCCCGGGAGCTCTGGGGCCAACGTCCTGACTTTC
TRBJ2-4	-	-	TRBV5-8	CASSFIPAPKRITQYF	TGTGCCAGCAGCTTTATACCGGCCCCAAAACGCATTACTCAGTACTTC
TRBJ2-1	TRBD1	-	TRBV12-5	CASGQRDRGVNEQFF	TGTGCTAGTGGTCAACGGGACAGGGGAGTTAATGAGCAGTTCTTC
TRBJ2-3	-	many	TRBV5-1	CASSLAKTSTDTQYF	TGCGCCAGCAGCTTGGCTAAGACTAGCACAGATACGCAGTATTTT
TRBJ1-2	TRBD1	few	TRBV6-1	CASLRKDRGTYGYTF	TGTGCCAGCCTCAGAAAGGACAGGGGGACCTATGGCTACACCTTC
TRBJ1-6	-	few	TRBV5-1	CASSPTVDRSSPLHF	TGCGCCAGCAGCCCAACCGTGGATCGATCGTCACCCCTCCACTTT
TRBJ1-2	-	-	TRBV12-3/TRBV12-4	CASSLGSPDGYTF	TGTGCCAGCAGTTTAGGTAGTCCGGATGGCTACACCTTC
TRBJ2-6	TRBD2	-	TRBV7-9	CASSFSSGSSGANVLTF	TGTGCCAGCAGCTTCTCTAGCGGGAGTTCTGGGGCCAACGTCCTGACTTTC
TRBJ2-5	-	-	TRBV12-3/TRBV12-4	CASSKRRSQETQYF	TGTGCCAGCAGTAAACGACGGTCACAAGAGACCCAGTACTTC
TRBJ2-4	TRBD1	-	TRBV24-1	CATSDPDRGENIQYF	TGTGCCACCAGTGACCCCGACAGGGGTGAAAACATTCAGTACTTC
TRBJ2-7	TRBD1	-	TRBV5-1	CASSPGQGEYYEQYF	TGCGCCAGCAGCCCGGGACAGGGGGAATACTACGAGCAGTACTTC
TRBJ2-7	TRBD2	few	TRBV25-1	CASSVGLAGQYF	TGTGCCAGCAGCGTCGGACTAGCGGGGCAGTACTTC
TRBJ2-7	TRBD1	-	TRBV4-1	CASSQRDRPNFEQYF	TGCGCCAGCAGCCAGCGGGACAGGCCCAACTTTGAGCAGTACTTC
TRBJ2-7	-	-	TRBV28	CASTQRGNSYEQYF	TGTGCCAGCACCCAGAGGGGTAACTCCTACGAGCAGTACTTC
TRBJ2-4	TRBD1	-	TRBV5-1	CPSSLRQGLAKNIQYF	TGCCCCAGCAGCTTGAGACAGGGTTTAGCCAAAAACATTCAGTACTTC
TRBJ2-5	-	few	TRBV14	CASSQVLGGETQYF	TGTGCCAGCAGCCAAGTGTTGGGGGGAGAGACCCAGTACTTC
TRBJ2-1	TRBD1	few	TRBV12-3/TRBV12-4	CASSFGQGYRDEQFF	TGTGCCAGCAGCTTCGGACAGGGCTATCGGGATGAGCAGTTCTTC
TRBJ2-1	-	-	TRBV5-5	CASRYAQGYEQFF	TGTGCCAGCAGGTACGCCCAAGGGTATGAGCAGTTCTTC
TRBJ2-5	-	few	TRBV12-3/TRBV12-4	CASRSLLGQETQYF	TGTGCCAGCCGCTCCCTACTCGGTCAAGAGACCCAGTACTTC
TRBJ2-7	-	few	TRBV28	CASSFTGLNYEQYF	TGTGCCAGCAGTTTTACGGGACTGAACTACGAGCAGTACTTC
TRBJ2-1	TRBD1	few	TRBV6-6	CASMGQQPNEQFF	TGTGCCAGCATGGGACAGCAACCGAATGAGCAGTTCTTC
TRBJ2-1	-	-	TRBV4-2	CASSQQPSNYNEQFF	TGTGCCAGCAGCCAACAGCCTTCGAACTACAATGAGCAGTTCTTC
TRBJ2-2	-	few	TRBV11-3	CASSLALRVRNTGELFF	TGTGCCAGCAGCTTAGCTCTGCGGGTTAGGAACACCGGGGAGCTGTTTTTT
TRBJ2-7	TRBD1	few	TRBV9	CASSVEGTAYHEQYF	TGTGCCAGCAGCGTAGAGGGGACAGCGTACCACGAGCAGTACTTC